This is a list of T cell receptor beta chains from one sample in a study of cytomegalovirus exposure and HLA in healthy donors. Assay used: immunoSEQ multiplex PCR; TCRdb lists only in-frame clones, some missing. The table lists approximately 180,000 clones, just under 80% of them singletons. What was sequenced was PBMCs. These receptors originate from a woman between 45 and 60 years old in good health and CMV-seropositive. The conserved cysteine and the conserved F or W are not part of the CDR3 here. Each record gives: J gene, V gene, CDR3 protein.

j_gene: TRBJ2-7; v_gene: TRBV27; CDR3aa: ASRLETDSYEQY
j_gene: TRBJ2-3; v_gene: TRBV5-1; CDR3aa: ASSLGGRSDTQY
j_gene: TRBJ2-7; v_gene: TRBV19; CDR3aa: ASSIRGLGDEQY
j_gene: TRBJ2-2; v_gene: TRBV15; CDR3aa: ATHPTENTGELF
j_gene: TRBJ2-2; v_gene: TRBV6-4; CDR3aa: ASSERQGLF
j_gene: TRBJ1-1; v_gene: TRBV2; CDR3aa: ASREEIGTEAF
j_gene: TRBJ2-3; v_gene: TRBV7-9; CDR3aa: ASSPGEGGSTDTQY
j_gene: TRBJ1-3; v_gene: TRBV6-7; CDR3aa: ASSYSKARAGNTIY
j_gene: TRBJ1-2; v_gene: TRBV7-9; CDR3aa: ASSLVAGFGYT
j_gene: TRBJ1-3; v_gene: TRBV5-1; CDR3aa: ASSLGQSSSGNTIY
j_gene: TRBJ2-5; v_gene: TRBV23-1; CDR3aa: ASPHSGDRGPVKETQY
j_gene: TRBJ2-7; v_gene: TRBV5-1; CDR3aa: ASSSQTSGGGEQY
j_gene: TRBJ2-6; v_gene: TRBV18; CDR3aa: ASSPPEGATGANVLT
j_gene: TRBJ1-2; v_gene: TRBV6-5; CDR3aa: ASSYRGQGNYGYT
j_gene: TRBJ2-2; v_gene: TRBV5-1; CDR3aa: ASSFLTGGSGGELF
j_gene: TRBJ2-3; v_gene: TRBV18; CDR3aa: ASSPGQGARDTQY
j_gene: TRBJ2-7; v_gene: TRBV7-9; CDR3aa: ASSLAALDRGAYEQY
j_gene: TRBJ1-1; v_gene: TRBV7-3; CDR3aa: ASSLPSNRPEAF
j_gene: TRBJ1-2; v_gene: TRBV29-1; CDR3aa: SVLTAYGYT
j_gene: TRBJ1-1; v_gene: TRBV11-2; CDR3aa: ASSKPRGSRTEAF
j_gene: TRBJ1-1; v_gene: TRBV30; CDR3aa: AGKPRPGTEGARTKDTEAF
j_gene: TRBJ1-2; v_gene: TRBV5-1; CDR3aa: ASDSGDSNTYGYT
j_gene: TRBJ2-3; v_gene: TRBV2; CDR3aa: ASFHRGRSTDTQY
j_gene: TRBJ1-3; v_gene: TRBV6-5; CDR3aa: ASSPGGNTGNTIY
j_gene: TRBJ1-6; v_gene: TRBV18; CDR3aa: ASSPLGGQGVSYNSPLH
j_gene: TRBJ2-3; v_gene: TRBV6-5; CDR3aa: ASSGAGQSTDTQY
j_gene: TRBJ2-3; v_gene: TRBV5-6; CDR3aa: ASSLARGGVTDTQY
j_gene: TRBJ2-7; v_gene: TRBV30; CDR3aa: AWSVGAGRYEQY
j_gene: TRBJ1-3; v_gene: TRBV9; CDR3aa: ASSPMAGNFAGNTIY
j_gene: TRBJ2-2; v_gene: TRBV12-5; CDR3aa: ASGLPFGTEGATGELF
j_gene: TRBJ2-3; v_gene: TRBV2; CDR3aa: ASSGGGRNTQY
j_gene: TRBJ2-7; v_gene: TRBV25-1; CDR3aa: ASSEYKLQSYEQY
j_gene: TRBJ2-2; v_gene: TRBV11-1; CDR3aa: ASSLIRGTGELF
j_gene: TRBJ1-3; v_gene: TRBV30; CDR3aa: AWSPNRWGSVSGNTIY
j_gene: TRBJ2-5; v_gene: TRBV9; CDR3aa: ASSVGLAGRQETQY
j_gene: TRBJ1-5; v_gene: TRBV2; CDR3aa: ASRINDRVYGQPQH
j_gene: TRBJ2-1; v_gene: TRBV9; CDR3aa: ASSVQGRAYNEQF
j_gene: TRBJ2-2; v_gene: TRBV6-4; CDR3aa: ASKGQGAGGELF
j_gene: TRBJ1-2; v_gene: TRBV2; CDR3aa: ASRAGGLGGYT
j_gene: TRBJ1-2; v_gene: TRBV12-5; CDR3aa: ASALQSGYGYT
j_gene: TRBJ2-7; v_gene: TRBV5-4; CDR3aa: ASSLGSREQY
j_gene: TRBJ1-1; v_gene: TRBV6-5; CDR3aa: ASSGRGGTGHAF
j_gene: TRBJ1-1; v_gene: TRBV5-8; CDR3aa: ASSLVDRFVTEAF
j_gene: TRBJ1-1; v_gene: TRBV6-5; CDR3aa: ASITAGGGRTEAF
j_gene: TRBJ1-1; v_gene: TRBV9; CDR3aa: ASSPSWRAEAF
j_gene: TRBJ2-7; v_gene: TRBV5-1; CDR3aa: ASSLGQGPSYEQY
j_gene: TRBJ1-4; v_gene: TRBV5-1; CDR3aa: ASSFTGPVKEKLF
j_gene: TRBJ2-5; v_gene: TRBV6-1; CDR3aa: ASSEGGLGGFWTETQY
j_gene: TRBJ2-7; v_gene: TRBV27; CDR3aa: ASSLRAGRYEQY
j_gene: TRBJ1-4; v_gene: TRBV6-1; CDR3aa: ASINTGGLEKLF
j_gene: TRBJ2-7; v_gene: TRBV6-5; CDR3aa: ASSYGVGYEQY
j_gene: TRBJ2-5; v_gene: TRBV4-2; CDR3aa: ASSQDKGADQETQY
j_gene: TRBJ2-2; v_gene: TRBV9; CDR3aa: ASSVGGDTGELF
j_gene: TRBJ2-7; v_gene: TRBV9; CDR3aa: ASSVAAGHEQY
j_gene: TRBJ2-1; v_gene: TRBV7-3; CDR3aa: ASSLKGSGRGSYNEQF
j_gene: TRBJ1-2; v_gene: TRBV11-3; CDR3aa: ASSLGRAGGYGYT
j_gene: TRBJ1-1; v_gene: TRBV29-1; CDR3aa: SVWDRRQGRMNTEAF
j_gene: TRBJ2-7; v_gene: TRBV7-9; CDR3aa: ASSLEGAYEQY
j_gene: TRBJ2-2; v_gene: TRBV7-9; CDR3aa: ASSALLLAGAPNTGELF